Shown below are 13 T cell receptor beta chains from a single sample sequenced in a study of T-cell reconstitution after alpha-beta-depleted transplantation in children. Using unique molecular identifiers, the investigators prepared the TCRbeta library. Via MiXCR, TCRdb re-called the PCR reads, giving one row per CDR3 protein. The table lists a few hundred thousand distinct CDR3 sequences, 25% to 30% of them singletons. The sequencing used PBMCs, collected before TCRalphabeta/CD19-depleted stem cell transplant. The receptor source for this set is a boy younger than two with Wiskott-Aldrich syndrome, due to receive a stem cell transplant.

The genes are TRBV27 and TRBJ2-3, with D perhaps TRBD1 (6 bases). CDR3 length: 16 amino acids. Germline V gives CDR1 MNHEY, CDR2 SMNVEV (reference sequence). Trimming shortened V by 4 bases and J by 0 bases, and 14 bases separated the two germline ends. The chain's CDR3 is CASSSMGRGSTDTQYF. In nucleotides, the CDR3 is TGTGCCAGCAGTTCCATGGGCAGGGGTAGCACAGATACGCAGTATTTT.

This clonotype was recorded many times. CDR3 in DNA: TGCGCCAGCAGCTTGGGGTCCCTGAACACTGAAGCTTTCTTT. It translates to CASSLGSLNTEAFF. V and J are TRBV5-1 and TRBJ1-1; the D is unclear. The germline CDR1 and CDR2 sequences are SGHRS and YFSETQ. The CDR3 is 14 amino acids. V was trimmed by 0 bases and J by 0 bases, leaving 6 bases between them.

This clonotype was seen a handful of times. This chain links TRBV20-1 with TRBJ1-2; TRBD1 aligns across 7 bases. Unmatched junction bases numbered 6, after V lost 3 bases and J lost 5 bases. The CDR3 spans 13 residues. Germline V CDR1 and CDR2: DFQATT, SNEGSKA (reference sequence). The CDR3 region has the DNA TGCAGTGCTAGCTTGGACAGGAGGTATGGCTACACCTTC. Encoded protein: CSASLDRRYGYTF.

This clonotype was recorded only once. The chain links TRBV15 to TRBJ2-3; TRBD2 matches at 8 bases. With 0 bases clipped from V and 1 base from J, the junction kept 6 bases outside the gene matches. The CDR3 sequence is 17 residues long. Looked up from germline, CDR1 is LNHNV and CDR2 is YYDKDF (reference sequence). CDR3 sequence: CATSRDLAGMRTDTQYF. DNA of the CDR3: TGTGCCACCAGCAGAGATTTAGCGGGAATGCGCACAGATACGCAGTATTTT.

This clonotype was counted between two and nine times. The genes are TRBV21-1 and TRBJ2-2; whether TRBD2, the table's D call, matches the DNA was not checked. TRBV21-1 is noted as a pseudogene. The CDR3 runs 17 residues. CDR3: CASSKATDATNTGELFF. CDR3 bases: TGTGCCAGCAGCAAAGCGACAGACGCTACAAACACCGGGGAGCTGTTTTTT.

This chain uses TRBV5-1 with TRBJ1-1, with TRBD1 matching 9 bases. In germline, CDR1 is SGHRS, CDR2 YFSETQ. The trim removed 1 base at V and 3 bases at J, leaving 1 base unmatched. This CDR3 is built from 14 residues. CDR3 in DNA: TGCGCCAGCAGCTTGTGGGACAGGGACACTGAAGCTTTCTTT. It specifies CASSLWDRDTEAFF.

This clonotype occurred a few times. This CDR3 is CATSRAQDRPDTQYF. The CDR3 DNA is TGTGCCACCAGCAGAGCTCAGGACAGGCCAGATACGCAGTATTTT. V and J are TRBV15 and TRBJ2-3, with 7 bases identical to TRBD1. V shed 1 base, J shed 4 bases, and the junction held 5 bases outside the gene matches. Looked up from germline, CDR1 is LNHNV and CDR2 is YYDKDF (reference sequence). This CDR3 is built from 15 residues. The full variable domain, its missing parts supplied by reference TRBV15 and TRBJ2-3, is DAMVIQNPRYQVTQFGKPVTLSCSQTLNHNVMYWYQQKSSQAPKLLFHYYDKDFNNEADTPDNFQSRRPNTSFCFLDIRSPGLGDTAMYLCATSRAQDRPDTQYFGPGTRLTVL.

Here the CDR3 reads CASSTPTSSYEQYF. DNA of the CDR3: TGCGCCAGCAGCACTCCGACTAGCTCCTACGAGCAGTACTTC. This sequence joins TRBV5-1 and TRBJ2-7; possibly TRBD2 for D (6 bases). The CDR3 has 14 amino acids. The V gene lost 4 bases and the J gene lost 0 bases, with 11 bases spanning the gap. The germline V gene has CDR1 SGHRS and CDR2 YFSETQ.

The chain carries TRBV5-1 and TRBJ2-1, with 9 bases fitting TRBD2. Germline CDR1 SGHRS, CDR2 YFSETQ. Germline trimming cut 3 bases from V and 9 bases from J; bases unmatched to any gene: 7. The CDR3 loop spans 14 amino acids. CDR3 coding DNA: TGCGCCAGCAGCTGGCCGGGACTAGCATTTGAGCAGTTCTTC. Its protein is CASSWPGLAFEQFF.

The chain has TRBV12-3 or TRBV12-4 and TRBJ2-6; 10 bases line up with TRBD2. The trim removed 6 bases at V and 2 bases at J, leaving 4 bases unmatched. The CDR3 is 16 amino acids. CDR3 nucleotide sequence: TGTGCCAGCAGCGGACTAGCGGCCACTGGGGCCAACGTCCTGACTTTC. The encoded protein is CASSGLAATGANVLTF.

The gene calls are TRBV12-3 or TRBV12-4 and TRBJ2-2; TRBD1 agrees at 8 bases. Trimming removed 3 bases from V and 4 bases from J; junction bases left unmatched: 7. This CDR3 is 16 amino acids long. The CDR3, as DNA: TGTGCCAGCAGTTTCTCCAGGGGGCTACCCACCGGGGAGCTGTTTTTT. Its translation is CASSFSRGLPTGELFF.

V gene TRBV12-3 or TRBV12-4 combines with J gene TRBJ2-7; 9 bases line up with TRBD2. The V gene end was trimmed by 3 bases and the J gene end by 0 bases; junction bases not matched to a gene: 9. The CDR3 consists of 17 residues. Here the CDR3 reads CASSLAGGGRASYEQYF. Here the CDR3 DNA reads TGTGCCAGCAGTTTGGCAGGAGGCGGGAGGGCCTCCTACGAGCAGTACTTC.

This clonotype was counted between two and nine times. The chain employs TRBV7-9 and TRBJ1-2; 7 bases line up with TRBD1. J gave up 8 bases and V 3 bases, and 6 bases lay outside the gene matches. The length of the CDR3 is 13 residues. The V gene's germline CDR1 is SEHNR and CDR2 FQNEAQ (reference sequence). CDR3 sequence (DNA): TGTGCCAGCAGCTTGACAGGGACTGGCGGCTACACCTTC. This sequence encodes CASSLTGTGGYTF.